This T cell receptor beta chain originates from a study of CD8+ T cells in alopecia areata. Study conclusions and caveats: TCR sharing across patients was less clear than in mice, possibly HLA-related. An increase in clonality over normal scalp was evident in lesional scalp, especially alopecia totalis/universalis. Resident alphabeta T cells of normal skin are also sequenced in scalp samples.

Trimming shortened V by 2 bases and J by 4 bases, and 11 bases separated the two germline ends. The CDR3 is 14 residues long. Germline V gene lookup returns CDR1 SQVTM and CDR2 ANQGSEA. A FACSAria was used to sort CD4+ and CD8+ T cells. These cells came from PBMCs. Details on this clone: Antigen unknown.

It was cDNA, reverse transcribed from extracted RNA, that served as the sequencing template. Data came from immunoSEQ multiplex PCR; TCRdb stores just in-frame clones and leaves some out. The data contain some 180,000 clones, 56% of them singletons. The chain carries TRBV29-1 and TRBJ2-2; D is perhaps TRBD1 (6 bases). This clonotype was sampled from a human donor in good health. Sequenced input: CD8+ T cells sorted from blood. The CDR3 here is CSVETQGSTGELFF. In DNA form, the CDR3 reads TGCAGCGTTGAAACACAGGGTAGCACCGGGGAGCTGTTTTTT.